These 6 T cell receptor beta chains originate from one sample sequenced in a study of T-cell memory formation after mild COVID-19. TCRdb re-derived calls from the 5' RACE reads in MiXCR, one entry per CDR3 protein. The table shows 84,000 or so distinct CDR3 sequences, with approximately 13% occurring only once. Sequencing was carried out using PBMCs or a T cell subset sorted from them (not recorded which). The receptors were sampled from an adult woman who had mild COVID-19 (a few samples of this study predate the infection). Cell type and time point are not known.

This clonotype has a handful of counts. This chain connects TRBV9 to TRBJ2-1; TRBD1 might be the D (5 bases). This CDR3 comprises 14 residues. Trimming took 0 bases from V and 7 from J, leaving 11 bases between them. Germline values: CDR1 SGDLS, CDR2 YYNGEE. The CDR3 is CASSVATNRNEQFF. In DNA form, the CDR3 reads TGTGCCAGCAGCGTAGCTACAAACAGGAATGAGCAGTTCTTC. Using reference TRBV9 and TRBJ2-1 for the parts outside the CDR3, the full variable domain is DSGVTQTPKHLITATGQRVTLRCSPRSGDLSVYWYQQSLDQGLQFLIQYYNGEERAKGNILERFSAQQFPDLHSELNLSSLELGDSALYFCASSVATNRNEQFFGPGTRLTVL.

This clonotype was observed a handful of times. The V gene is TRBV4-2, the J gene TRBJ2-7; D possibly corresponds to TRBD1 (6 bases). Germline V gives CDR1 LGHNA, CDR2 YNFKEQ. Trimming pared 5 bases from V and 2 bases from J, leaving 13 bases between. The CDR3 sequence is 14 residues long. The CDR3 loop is CASSSRTAAYEQYF. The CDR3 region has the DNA TGTGCCAGCAGCAGCCGGACAGCAGCCTACGAGCAGTACTTC.

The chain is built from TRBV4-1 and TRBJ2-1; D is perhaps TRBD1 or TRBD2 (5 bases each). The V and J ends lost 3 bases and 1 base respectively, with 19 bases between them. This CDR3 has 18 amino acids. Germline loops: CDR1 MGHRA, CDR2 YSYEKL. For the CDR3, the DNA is TGCGCCAGCAGCCATGAGAATAGGGACCTATCGTCCTACAATGAGCAGTTCTTC. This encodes CASSHENRDLSSYNEQFF.

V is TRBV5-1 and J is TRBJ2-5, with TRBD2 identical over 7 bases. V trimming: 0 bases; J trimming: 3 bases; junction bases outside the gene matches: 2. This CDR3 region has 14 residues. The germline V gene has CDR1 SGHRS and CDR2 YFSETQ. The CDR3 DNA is TGCGCCAGCAGCTTGGAACGGGGGGAAGAGACCCAGTACTTC. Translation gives CASSLERGEETQYF.

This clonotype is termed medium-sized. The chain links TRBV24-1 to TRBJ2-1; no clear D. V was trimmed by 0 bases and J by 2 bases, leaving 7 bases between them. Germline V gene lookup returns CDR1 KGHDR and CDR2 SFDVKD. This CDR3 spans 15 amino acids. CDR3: CATSDLQGPYNEQFF. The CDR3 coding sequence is TGTGCCACCAGTGATTTGCAAGGACCCTACAATGAGCAGTTCTTC.

CDR3 in DNA: TGTGCCAGCAGTTCAACGTCAACGAGCGAGCTAGAGACCCAGTACTTC. This codes for CASSSTSTSELETQYF. The V call is TRBV3-1, the J call TRBJ2-5; no firm D call. Germline lookup yields CDR1 LGHDT and CDR2 YNNKEL (reference sequence). This CDR3 has 16 amino acids. Trimming shortened V by 6 bases and J by 4 bases, and 21 bases separated the two germline ends.